Following are 5 T cell receptor beta chains from one sample sequenced in a study of T-cell memory formation after mild COVID-19. TCRdb re-analysed the 5' RACE reads in MiXCR, keeping a single row per CDR3 protein. The table shows more than 150,000 distinct CDR3 sequences, with around a sixth occurring only once. Sequenced: PBMCs or a T cell subset sorted from them (not recorded which). The receptors stem from a man aged 18 to 30 who had mild COVID-19 (a few samples of this study predate the infection). Cell type and time point are not known.

The chain recombines TRBV20-1 with TRBJ1-4; D is ambiguous. The CDR3 contains 14 residues. The germline V gene encodes CDR1 DFQATT and CDR2 SNEGSKA (reference sequence). The V gene lost 0 bases and the J gene lost 7 bases, with 12 bases spanning the gap. The CDR3, as DNA: TGCAGTGCTAGAGATCGCCGAGGGCCTGAAAAACTGTTTTTT. Amino acids: CSARDRRGPEKLFF.

This chain links TRBV2 with TRBJ1-5; D unclear. CDR1 is SNHLY, CDR2 FYNNEI, per germline. The ends were cut back, 6 bases at V and 4 bases at J, with 7 bases in the middle. The CDR3 has 12 residues. The CDR3 loop is CASSAPNQPQHF. CDR3 DNA: TGTGCCAGCAGCGCTCCAAATCAGCCCCAGCATTTT.

In this sample, this clonotype turned up a few times. The chain joins TRBV7-3 to TRBJ2-7; 15 positions match TRBD2. With V trimmed by 5 bases and J by 6 bases, 11 bases remained unmatched. The CDR3 totals 17 residues. Germline values: CDR1 SGHTA, CDR2 FQGTGA. The CDR3 loop is CASSPGLAGGTGREQYF. The CDR3 nucleotides are TGTGCCAGCAGCCCGGGACTAGCGGGGGGTACTGGGCGCGAGCAGTACTTC.

The J gene is TRBJ1-1, the V gene TRBV20-1, with 9 positions matching TRBD1. Germline V gene data show CDR1 as DFQATT and CDR2 as SNEGSKA (reference sequence). This CDR3 spans 11 amino acids. Losses at the gene ends were 8 bases for V and 11 bases for J; bases not matched to a gene: 9. The CDR3 spells CSSGTGMPAFF. CDR3 nucleotides: TGCAGTTCCGGGACAGGGATGCCGGCTTTCTTT.

This clonotype was seen only a few times. CDR3 bases: TGTGCCAGCAGTTTCCGGGCAGGTCGCACAGATACGCAGTATTTT. Translated, it gives CASSFRAGRTDTQYF. The chain couples TRBV12-3 or TRBV12-4 to TRBJ2-3; D ambiguous. This CDR3 is 15 amino acids long. The V end was cut by 3 bases, the J end by 1 base, with 11 bases between.